The sample holds many counts of the clone carrying this T cell receptor (beta chain). Its antigen is currently unknown. The CDR3 is made up of 17 amino acids. Per germline, CDR1 SQVTM and CDR2 ANQGSEA. V lost 4 bases to trimming and J lost 0 bases; unmatched junction nucleotides: 7. These data originate in a study of T-cell reconstitution after alpha-beta-depleted transplantation in children. Study observations and caveats: It was reported that alpha-beta T cells came from several hundred expanded graft clones (about two months after transplant). Surviving recipient cells, namely T cells and thymic progenitors, were the source of high day-60 TCRbeta diversity in some patients. The main origin of T-cell counts and diversity one year after transplant was newly produced T cells.

Preparation of the TCRbeta library involved a method that used unique molecular identifiers. TCRdb passed the PCR reads through MiXCR, listing each CDR3 protein once. This table has 210,000 or so distinct CDR3 sequences, roughly 10% appearing once. This chain uses TRBV29-1 with TRBJ2-1; 12 bases fit TRBD2. The material was PBMCs, obtained before TCRalphabeta/CD19-depleted stem cell transplant. This clonotype was sampled from a child under three years old with acute myeloid leukemia, due to receive a stem cell transplant. CDR3: CSVGWLAGGGSYNEQFF. The CDR3 DNA is TGCAGCGTTGGATGGCTAGCGGGAGGGGGCTCCTACAATGAGCAGTTCTTC.